The next 27 T cell receptor beta chains were all read from a single sample in a study of T cell changes during pregnancy in multiple sclerosis. Sequencing used immunoSEQ multiplex PCR; TCRdb keeps in-frame clones, though not all of them. The sample gives under 25,000 clones, around 85% of which show up once; 7.6% is in the top ten. This material consisted of CD8+ T cells from peripheral blood mononuclear cells, taken before pregnancy. These receptors were obtained from a female donor with multiple sclerosis, enrolled in a pregnancy study.

The chain couples TRBV7-9 to TRBJ2-3; 8 nucleotides line up with TRBD2. The trim removed 5 bases at V and 1 base at J, leaving 5 bases unmatched. The CDR3 has 15 amino acids. CDR1 and CDR2 (germline): SEHNR, FQNEAQ (reference sequence). CDR3 DNA sequence: TGTGCCAGCAGCCCCCTGACTAGCGGCACAGATACGCAGTATTTT. Translated: CASSPLTSGTDTQYF.

The chain joins TRBV30 to TRBJ2-1; 10 bases fit TRBD2. With 5 bases clipped from V and 6 bases from J, the junction kept 10 bases outside the gene matches. The V gene's germline CDR1 is GTSNPN and CDR2 SVGIG (reference sequence). The CDR3 covers 15 residues. For the CDR3, the DNA is TGTGCCTGGGCCCAGCGGGAGGGCCATATCAATGAGCAGTTCTTC. Its protein is CAWAQREGHINEQFF.

In its sample, this clone was seen a few times. This chain connects TRBV7-6 to TRBJ2-2; tentative D call: TRBD2 (5 bases). Germline CDR1 reads SGHVS; CDR2 reads FNYEAQ. Trimming stripped 2 bases from V and 7 bases from J, with 8 bases between. This CDR3 is 13 amino acids long. The CDR3 protein is CASSLSRGGELFF. DNA for the CDR3: TGTGCCAGCAGCTTATCCCGGGGCGGGGAGCTGTTTTTT.

The rearrangement links TRBV4-1 to TRBJ2-7; 15 nucleotides match TRBD2. Trimming took 4 bases from V and 3 from J; bases not matched to a gene: 1. The germline gives CDR1 MGHRA, CDR2 YSYEKL. The CDR3 runs to 15 residues. CDR3 nucleotides: TGCGCCAGCAGCCCGGGACTAGCGGGAGGCTACGAGCAGTACTTC. As protein: CASSPGLAGGYEQYF.

This clone was detected a few times. The chain joins TRBV4-3 to TRBJ2-7; possible D gene TRBD2, 6 bases. In germline, CDR1 is LGHNA, CDR2 YSLEER. This CDR3 region has 15 residues. V lost 1 base and J 3 bases, leaving 13 bases between the germline ends. The CDR3 DNA follows: TGCGCCAGCAGCCAAGGGGGGGAATTCAACTACGAGCAGTACTTC. It encodes CASSQGGEFNYEQYF.

V is TRBV5-1 and J is TRBJ2-7, with 9 bases that match TRBD1. The germline CDR1 and CDR2 sequences are SGHRS and YFSETQ. V lost 0 bases, J lost 3 bases, and 4 bases stayed unmatched. The CDR3 spans 15 residues. The CDR3 coding sequence is TGCGCCAGCAGCTTGGTGGTGGGACAGGGCTACGAGCAGTACTTC. Translation gives CASSLVVGQGYEQYF.

V is TRBV6-5 and J is TRBJ2-3, with 9 bases identical to TRBD2. The length of the CDR3 is 13 residues. Germline V gene lookup returns CDR1 MNHEY and CDR2 SVGAGI. V dropped 5 bases and J dropped 4; count of bases not matched to a gene: 1. The CDR3 region is CASSAGGSDTQYF. The DNA of the CDR3 is TGTGCCAGCAGTGCGGGAGGGTCAGATACGCAGTATTTT.

The chain employs TRBV27 and TRBJ2-3; D unclear. Germline V CDR1 and CDR2: MNHEY, SMNVEV (reference sequence). The CDR3 is made up of 16 amino acids. Trimming pared 7 bases from V and 2 bases from J, leaving 19 bases between. The CDR3: CASMSMQRPHTDTQYF. Here the CDR3 DNA reads TGTGCCAGCATGAGCATGCAGCGCCCTCACACAGATACGCAGTATTTT.

The sample holds a few counts of this clone. This chain uses TRBV2 with TRBJ2-7, with D unclear. Per germline, CDR1 SNHLY and CDR2 FYNNEI. This CDR3 has 12 residues. Trimming removed 4 bases at V and 5 bases at J, with 9 bases between. CDR3 sequence: CASSVRYDEQYF. CDR3 nucleotide sequence: TGTGCCAGCAGTGTCAGGTACGACGAGCAGTACTTC.

The genes are TRBV5-1 and TRBJ2-3, with TRBD2 matching over 7 bases. J lost 1 base, V lost 1 base, and 6 bases had no gene match. This CDR3 comprises 16 residues. From germline, CDR1 is SGHRS and CDR2 YFSETQ. The CDR3 DNA is TGCGCCAGCAGCTTGCGTTCTAGCGGAGGCACAGATACGCAGTATTTT. Its protein is CASSLRSSGGTDTQYF.

This clone appeared once. The chain joins TRBV5-1 to TRBJ2-3; no reliable D call. The CDR3 contains 14 residues. Per the germline V gene, CDR1 is SGHRS and CDR2 is YFSETQ. V lost 2 bases, J lost 6 bases, and 13 bases lay in between. CDR3 sequence (DNA): TGCGCCAGCAGCTTTCGTGGTTTAAGCGATACGCAGTATTTT. Protein sequence: CASSFRGLSDTQYF.

The V gene is TRBV6-1, the J gene TRBJ2-7; 8 nucleotides agree with TRBD2. The junction had 1 base not matched to a gene; V was cut back by 0 bases and J by 0 bases. Germline V gene data show CDR1 as MNHNS and CDR2 as SASEGT. There are 15 residues in the CDR3. The CDR3 protein is CASSEALAGSYEQYF. The CDR3 DNA sequence: TGTGCCAGCAGTGAAGCGCTAGCGGGCTCCTACGAGCAGTACTTC.

The V call is TRBV12-2, the J call TRBJ2-6; the D call in the table, TRBD2, was not verified against the DNA. TRBV12-2 is annotated as a pseudogene. This CDR3 region has 15 residues. CDR3 sequence reads: CASRHSFGGANVLTF. DNA of the CDR3: TGTGCAAGTCGCCATTCGTTCGGTGGGGCCAACGTCCTGACTTTC.

DNA for the CDR3: TGTGCCAGCAGCGTAGCGCTAGCGGGAGCTTACAATGAGCAGTTCTTC. It encodes CASSVALAGAYNEQFF. This chain joins TRBV9 and TRBJ2-1, with TRBD2 matching 10 bases. The CDR3 runs to 16 residues. Per germline, CDR1 SGDLS and CDR2 YYNGEE. Trimming took 0 bases from V and 4 from J; bases not matched to a gene: 4. Looking up the rest from reference TRBV9 and TRBJ2-1 gives the full variable domain: DSGVTQTPKHLITATGQRVTLRCSPRSGDLSVYWYQQSLDQGLQFLIQYYNGEERAKGNILERFSAQQFPDLHSELNLSSLELGDSALYFCASSVALAGAYNEQFFGPGTRLTVL.

The genes are TRBV4-1 and TRBJ2-7; maybe TRBD2 (6 bases). Trimming shortened V by 6 bases and J by 2 bases, and 17 bases separated the two germline ends. Germline V gives CDR1 MGHRA, CDR2 YSYEKL. The CDR3 contains 15 residues. CDR3 coding DNA: TGCGCCAGCAGTCCCCAGGAGCGGGCCGCCTACGAGCAGTACTTC. Translating it yields CASSPQERAAYEQYF.

The chain is built from TRBV4-1 and TRBJ1-2, with TRBD1 identical over 7 bases. From germline, CDR1 is MGHRA and CDR2 YSYEKL. This CDR3 contains 15 residues. V gave up 2 bases and J gave up 2 bases; unmatched junction bases: 5. The CDR3 nucleotides read TGCGCCAGCAGCCAATCCCCAGGGGGGAACTATGGCTACACCTTC. It encodes CASSQSPGGNYGYTF.

The chain is built from TRBV19 and TRBJ1-4, with D possibly matching TRBD1 (6 bases). The V end lost 9 bases, the J end lost 0 bases, and 11 bases lay between the germline ends. This CDR3 region has 14 residues. Germline values: CDR1 LNHDA, CDR2 SQIVND (reference sequence). CDR3 nucleotide sequence: TGTGCCAGCACCAACAGGGCAACTAATGAAAAACTGTTTTTT. It encodes CASTNRATNEKLFF. The full variable domain, rest sourced from reference TRBV19 and TRBJ1-4, is DGGITQSPKYLFRKEGQNVTLSCEQNLNHDAMYWYRQDPGQGLRLIYYSQIVNDFQKGDIAEGYSVSREKKESFPLTVTSAQKNPTAFYLCASTNRATNEKLFFGSGTQLSVL.

The rearrangement joins TRBV5-5 to TRBJ2-5, with 9 positions matching TRBD2. The CDR3 is 19 amino acids. The V segment lost 4 bases and the J segment 5 bases; nucleotides outside the gene matches: 21. The germline V gene encodes CDR1 SGHKS and CDR2 YYEKEE (reference sequence). CDR3 amino acids: CASSDRITVREGPDETQYF. Written as DNA, the CDR3 is TGTGCCAGCAGCGACCGAATAACGGTGCGGGAGGGCCCGGATGAGACCCAGTACTTC.

The chain employs TRBV11-2 and TRBJ2-5, with D unresolved. Trimming pared 3 bases from V and 1 base from J, leaving 9 bases between. Germline V gene data show CDR1 as SGHAT and CDR2 as FQNNGV. The CDR3 sequence is 14 residues long. CDR3 coding DNA: TGTGCCAGCAGCTTTATGGCGGTCCAAGAGACCCAGTACTTC. It is translated as CASSFMAVQETQYF.

The CDR3, as DNA: TGCGCCAGCAGCCAAGCTAGCGGGAGCGGCGCAGATACGCAGTATTTT. This encodes CASSQASGSGADTQYF. V usage is TRBV4-3 and J usage is TRBJ2-3; TRBD2 agrees at 10 bases. The germline V gene has CDR1 LGHNA and CDR2 YSLEER. The CDR3 loop spans 16 amino acids. Unmatched junction bases numbered 5, after V lost 1 base and J lost 4 bases.

This clone is labeled as medium-sized (0.01 to 0.1%). The chain combines TRBV15 with TRBJ1-2, with 12 positions matching TRBD1. The CDR3 contains 16 residues. V shed 2 bases and J 5 bases; nucleotides not matched to a gene: 6. Germline assignment: CDR1 LNHNV and CDR2 YYDKDF (reference sequence). The CDR3 nucleotides are TGTGCCACCAGCAGACGGGACAGGGGGCTTAGTTATGGCTACACCTTC. Amino acid sequence: CATSRRDRGLSYGYTF. Looking up the rest from reference TRBV15 and TRBJ1-2 gives the full variable domain: DAMVIQNPRYQVTQFGKPVTLSCSQTLNHNVMYWYQQKSSQAPKLLFHYYDKDFNNEADTPDNFQSRRPNTSFCFLDIRSPGLGDTAMYLCATSRRDRGLSYGYTFGSGTRLTVV.

This clone was seen only a few times. This chain joins TRBV30 and TRBJ1-1, with no clear D. CDR1 GTSNPN and CDR2 SVGIG come from the germline V gene (reference sequence). The CDR3 has 15 amino acids. V lost 0 bases and J 0 bases, leaving 11 bases between the germline ends. CDR3 protein: CAWSVWEGMNTEAFF. CDR3 nucleotide sequence: TGTGCCTGGAGTGTATGGGAGGGCATGAACACTGAAGCTTTCTTT.

J is TRBJ2-5 and V is TRBV7-9; possibly TRBD2 for D (5 bases). This CDR3 contains 17 residues. Trimming took off 4 bases at V and 4 bases at J, with 22 bases between the two ends. CDR1 SEHNR and CDR2 FQNEAQ come from the germline V gene (reference sequence). CDR3 DNA: TGTGCCAGCAGCTCCCCCATCCGGACTCCTTATAGAGAGACCCAGTACTTC. It specifies CASSSPIRTPYRETQYF.

V and J are TRBV9 and TRBJ2-1; D gene ambiguous. The germline gives CDR1 SGDLS, CDR2 YYNGEE. V was clipped by 0 bases and J by 3 bases, with 13 bases between them. The CDR3 contains 16 residues. Here the CDR3 DNA reads TGTGCCAGCAGCGTAGATGGGCTTGGCGACTACAATGAGCAGTTCTTC. Translated: CASSVDGLGDYNEQFF. The complete variable domain, with remaining parts taken from reference TRBV9 and TRBJ2-1, reads DSGVTQTPKHLITATGQRVTLRCSPRSGDLSVYWYQQSLDQGLQFLIQYYNGEERAKGNILERFSAQQFPDLHSELNLSSLELGDSALYFCASSVDGLGDYNEQFFGPGTRLTVL.

In nucleotides, the CDR3 is TGTGCTAGTAGTTGGGGACTCCATTTCGAGCAGTACTTC. Translated: CASSWGLHFEQYF. The chain has TRBV12-5 and TRBJ2-7; D may be TRBD2 (6 bases). Germline V gives CDR1 LGHNT, CDR2 FRNRAP. The CDR3 extends over 13 amino acids. The V end lost 8 bases, the J end lost 6 bases, and 17 bases lay between the germline ends. Drawing the rest from reference TRBV12-5 and TRBJ2-7, the complete variable domain is DARVTQTPRHKVTEMGQEVTMRCQPILGHNTVFWYRQTMMQGLELLAYFRNRAPLDDSGMPKDRFSAEMPDATLATLKIQPSEPRDSAVYFCASSWGLHFEQYFGPGTRLTVT.

The chain links TRBV27 to TRBJ2-7; 8 nucleotides agree with TRBD1. This CDR3 has 13 residues. CDR1 and CDR2 (germline): MNHEY, SMNVEV (reference sequence). V trimming: 6 bases; J trimming: 2 bases; junction bases outside the gene matches: 3. CDR3 protein: CASRPGQAYEQYF. The DNA of the CDR3 is TGTGCCAGCAGACCGGGACAGGCCTACGAGCAGTACTTC.

This chain joins TRBV4-1 and TRBJ2-7; no clear D. V was pared by 1 base and J by 2 bases, with 12 bases between. The germline gives CDR1 MGHRA, CDR2 YSYEKL. The CDR3 consists of 15 residues. DNA for the CDR3: TGCGCCAGCAGCCAAGCCCCCCTAAATACCTACGAGCAGTACTTC. Protein product: CASSQAPLNTYEQYF.